One sample yielded the 22 T cell receptor beta chains listed below, sequenced in a study of T-cell memory formation after mild COVID-19. TCRdb called the 5' RACE reads again in MiXCR, with one record for every CDR3 protein. This repertoire shows about 470,000 distinct CDR3 sequences, roughly 25% found once; its top ten account for approximately 12%. Sequenced input: PBMCs or a T cell subset sorted from them (not recorded which). These receptors were taken from an adult woman who had mild COVID-19 (a few samples of this study predate the infection). Cell type and time point are not known.

The chain has TRBV5-8 and TRBJ1-1; the D gene is possibly TRBD1 (6 bases). The V gene's germline CDR1 is SGHTS and CDR2 YDEGEE. V was trimmed by 4 bases and J by 9 bases, leaving 16 bases between them. The CDR3 is made up of 13 amino acids. The chain's CDR3 is CASSLQGIRKAFF. The DNA of the CDR3 is TGTGCCAGCAGCCTCCAGGGGATAAGGAAAGCTTTCTTT.

CDR3 nucleotide sequence: TGCAGTGCTATGGTAGGAGACAACTATGGCTACACCTTC. Its translation is CSAMVGDNYGYTF. The rearrangement joins TRBV20-1 to TRBJ1-2; D is uncertain. V lost 4 bases and J lost 2, with 11 bases in between. This CDR3 is 13 amino acids long. CDR1 and CDR2 (germline): DFQATT, SNEGSKA (reference sequence).

The chain is built from TRBV4-1 and TRBJ2-7; the match to TRBD1 covers 8 bases. V lost 4 bases, J lost 0 bases, and 5 bases stayed unmatched. The CDR3 sequence is 15 residues long. CDR1 and CDR2 (germline): MGHRA, YSYEKL. CDR3 loop: CASSPSDRDSYEQYF. CDR3 nucleotide sequence: TGCGCCAGCAGCCCCTCGGACAGGGACTCCTACGAGCAGTACTTC.

V is TRBV5-1 and J is TRBJ1-1; D call uncertain. V dropped 0 bases and J dropped 0 bases, with 18 bases sitting between them. This CDR3 contains 18 residues. CDR1 and CDR2 from the germline V gene are SGHRS and YFSETQ. CDR3 in amino acids: CASSLDGILRRMNTEAFF. CDR3 nucleotide sequence: TGCGCCAGCAGCTTGGATGGGATTCTCCGACGGATGAACACTGAAGCTTTCTTT.

The chain joins TRBV7-8 to TRBJ2-1; 9 bases are a match to TRBD2. The CDR3 totals 15 residues. CDR1 and CDR2 from the germline V gene are SGHVS and FQNEAQ. Losses at the gene ends were 5 bases for V and 5 bases for J; bases not matched to a gene: 7. CDR3 loop: CASSPPVAGDNEQFF. The CDR3 nucleotides are TGTGCCAGCAGCCCGCCGGTAGCGGGGGACAATGAGCAGTTCTTC.

This clonotype was seen more than once but under ten times. The rearrangement joins TRBV5-1 to TRBJ2-3; TRBD2 might be the D (5 bases). CDR3 length: 13 amino acids. CDR1 is SGHRS and CDR2 is YFSETQ in the germline V gene. Deletions cut 5 bases from V and 6 bases from J, with 13 bases between. The CDR3 DNA is TGCGCCAGCAGGGAGGCGGTTGGTGATACGCAGTATTTT. Translating it yields CASREAVGDTQYF.

This clonotype was observed a handful of times. This rearrangement joins TRBV15 to TRBJ2-1, with a weak D call TRBD2 (5 bases). The CDR3 has 13 amino acids. V was cut by 8 bases and J by 3 bases, with 11 bases left in between. Germline CDR1 reads LNHNV; CDR2 reads YYDKDF (reference sequence). CDR3 DNA sequence: TGTGCCACCTTCCGGACTGGCTACAATGAGCAGTTCTTC. Translating gives CATFRTGYNEQFF.

This clonotype was observed a few times. The chain has TRBV2 and TRBJ2-3; TRBD2 is a possible D gene (6 bases). V was clipped by 3 bases and J by 3 bases, with 10 bases between them. Germline values: CDR1 SNHLY, CDR2 FYNNEI. The CDR3 length is 14 residues. CDR3 in DNA: TGTGCCAGCAGTGAGGAGGGGTGGACAGATACGCAGTATTTT. This gives the protein CASSEEGWTDTQYF. The variable domain in full, completed from reference TRBV2 and TRBJ2-3, reads EPEVTQTPSHQVTQMGQEVILRCVPISNHLYFYWYRQILGQKVEFLVSFYNNEISEKSEIFDDQFSVERPDGSNFTLKIRSTKLEDSAMYFCASSEEGWTDTQYFGPGTRLTVL.

This chain uses TRBV27 with TRBJ2-7, with D perhaps assigned TRBD1 or TRBD2 (6 bases each). The CDR3 contains 14 residues. Germline-derived CDR1 and CDR2 are MNHEY and SMNVEV (reference sequence). The V gene lost 6 bases and the J gene lost 3 bases, with 15 bases spanning the gap. CDR3 nucleotides: TGTGCCAGCAGGATCGGGGGCGCAAGCTACGAGCAGTACTTC. Residues: CASRIGGASYEQYF.

This chain uses TRBV5-1 with TRBJ2-7; D possibly corresponds to TRBD1 (6 bases). The germline CDR1 and CDR2 sequences are SGHRS and YFSETQ. V was pared by 7 bases and J by 2 bases, with 19 bases between. CDR3 length: 15 residues. Written as DNA, the CDR3 is TGCGCCAGCCTGATATACCCAGGGGCCGCCTACGAGCAGTACTTC. This gives the protein CASLIYPGAAYEQYF.

This clonotype was detected a few times. V gene TRBV12-3 or TRBV12-4 combines with J gene TRBJ1-2; D unresolved. The CDR3 covers 13 residues. The V gene lost 7 bases and the J gene lost 4 bases, with 13 bases spanning the gap. The CDR3 DNA is TGTGCCAGCAAGTCGGGCGGCGGCTATGGCTACACCTTC. It translates to CASKSGGGYGYTF.

The chain couples TRBV24-1 to TRBJ2-7, with D possibly being TRBD1 or TRBD2 (5 bases each). The CDR3 is 13 residues long. The ends were cut back, 4 bases at V and 5 bases at J, with 11 bases in the middle. Germline V gives CDR1 KGHDR, CDR2 SFDVKD. The CDR3 loop reads CATSDPGTDEQYF. Written as DNA, the CDR3 is TGTGCCACCAGTGACCCCGGGACGGACGAGCAGTACTTC.

The J gene is TRBJ2-1, the V gene TRBV7-2; D perhaps matches TRBD2 (6 bases). With 1 base removed from V and 2 bases from J, the gap between germline ends came to 12 bases. CDR3 length: 16 amino acids. Germline lookup yields CDR1 SGHTA and CDR2 FQGNSA. The DNA of the CDR3 is TGTGCCAGCAGCTTAGAGGCGGGATTAGCCTACAATGAGCAGTTCTTC. Its translation: CASSLEAGLAYNEQFF.

This chain uses TRBV12-3 or TRBV12-4 with TRBJ1-2; possible D gene TRBD1, 5 bases. V was trimmed by 10 bases and J by 5 bases, leaving 20 bases between them. This CDR3 is built from 14 residues. The CDR3 DNA reads as TGTGCCACCCTCGTTCGCGGGGGGTTATATGGCTACACCTTC. Its translation is CATLVRGGLYGYTF.

The chain uses TRBV27 and TRBJ2-7; TRBD1 is a possible D gene (6 bases). The CDR3 totals 16 residues. Per germline, CDR1 MNHEY and CDR2 SMNVEV (reference sequence). Deletions cut 0 bases from V and 3 bases from J, with 15 bases between. The CDR3 bases are TGTGCCAGCAGTTTATCGAGTTATGGACAGTACTACGAGCAGTACTTC. It encodes CASSLSSYGQYYEQYF.

The gene calls are TRBV23-1 and TRBJ2-5, with 9 bases matching TRBD1. TRBV23-1 is given ORF status, its function remaining uncertain. After removal of 4 bases from V and 7 bases from J, the junction contained 16 bases not matched to a gene. This CDR3 region has 17 residues. The CDR3 nucleotides read TGCGCCAGCAGTCTTCGGAGTCGTCGGGACAGGGTGGGGACCCAGTACTTC. Translation: CASSLRSRRDRVGTQYF.

The chain carries TRBV20-1 and TRBJ2-7; unclear D gene. Germline values: CDR1 DFQATT, CDR2 SNEGSKA (reference sequence). Trimming stripped 0 bases from V and 4 bases from J, with 19 bases between. The CDR3 length is 16 residues. CDR3 amino acids: CSARDRMSSRRYEQYF. The DNA for the CDR3 is TGCAGTGCTAGAGACCGAATGTCCTCCCGAAGGTACGAGCAGTACTTC.

This clonotype was seen a few times. This rearrangement joins TRBV30 to TRBJ2-7; D remains ambiguous. CDR1 and CDR2 from the germline V gene are GTSNPN and SVGIG (reference sequence). The ends were cut back, 2 bases at V and 6 bases at J, with 11 bases in the middle. The CDR3 consists of 12 residues. The CDR3 spells CAWSLGTGEQYF. CDR3 sequence (DNA): TGTGCCTGGAGTCTAGGAACGGGCGAGCAGTACTTC. The whole variable domain, remainder taken from reference TRBV30 and TRBJ2-7, is SQTIHQWPATLVQPVGSPLSLECTVEGTSNPNLYWYRQAAGRGLQLLFYSVGIGQISSEVPQNLSASRPQDRQFILSSKKLLLSDSGFYLCAWSLGTGEQYFGPGTRLTVT.

This clonotype was detected a few times. CDR3 sequence: CASSSIYGTFGEAFF. DNA of the CDR3: TGTGCCAGCAGCTCCATCTACGGGACCTTCGGTGAAGCTTTCTTT. The chain employs TRBV7-9 and TRBJ1-1, with D tentatively TRBD1 (5 bases). The CDR3 spans 15 residues. V was cut by 4 bases and J by 7 bases, with 19 bases left in between. Germline CDR1 is SEHNR and CDR2 is FQNEAQ (reference sequence).

This clonotype was seen a few times. J is TRBJ2-1 and V is TRBV7-9, with D tentatively TRBD1 or TRBD2 (6 bases each). The CDR3 length is 12 residues. The germline V and J ends were trimmed by 4 bases and 15 bases, with 16 bases remaining between them. CDR1 and CDR2 from the germline V gene are SEHNR and FQNEAQ (reference sequence). CDR3 bases: TGTGCCAGCAGCTCCGGGGGCCGGGGCGCGTTCTTC. Translating it yields CASSSGGRGAFF.

This chain connects TRBV7-3 to TRBJ2-1, with TRBD2 identical over 11 bases. CDR3 length: 16 residues. The J segment lost 7 bases and the V segment lost 5 bases, leaving 10 bases of the junction unmatched. Germline lookup yields CDR1 SGHTA and CDR2 FQGTGA. The CDR3, as DNA: TGTGCCAGCAGCGAAGGGGCTAGCGGGGGGTATAATGAGCAGTTCTTC. It is translated as CASSEGASGGYNEQFF.

The sample holds a few counts of this clonotype. This chain uses TRBV27 with TRBJ2-7; 7 bases are shared with TRBD1. Germline CDR1 reads MNHEY; CDR2 reads SMNVEV (reference sequence). This CDR3 is 17 amino acids long. J gave up 0 bases and V 9 bases, and 17 bases lay outside the gene matches. The CDR3 DNA reads TGTGCCAGTCGTGGGACAGCGATTCGGAGGAGCTCCTACGAGCAGTACTTC. Its protein is CASRGTAIRRSSYEQYF.